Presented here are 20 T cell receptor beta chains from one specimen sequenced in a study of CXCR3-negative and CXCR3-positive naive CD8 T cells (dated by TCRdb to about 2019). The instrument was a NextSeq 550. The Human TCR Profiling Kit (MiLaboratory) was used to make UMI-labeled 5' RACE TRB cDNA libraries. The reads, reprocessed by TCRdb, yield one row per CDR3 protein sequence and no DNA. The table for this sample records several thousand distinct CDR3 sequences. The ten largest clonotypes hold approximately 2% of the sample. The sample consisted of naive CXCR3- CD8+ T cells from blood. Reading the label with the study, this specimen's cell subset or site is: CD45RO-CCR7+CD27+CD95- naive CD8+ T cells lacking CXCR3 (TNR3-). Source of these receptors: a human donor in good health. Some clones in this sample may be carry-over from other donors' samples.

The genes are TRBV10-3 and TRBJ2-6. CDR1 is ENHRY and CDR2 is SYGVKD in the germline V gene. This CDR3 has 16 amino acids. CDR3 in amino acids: CAIGRQPLGPTIVLTF.

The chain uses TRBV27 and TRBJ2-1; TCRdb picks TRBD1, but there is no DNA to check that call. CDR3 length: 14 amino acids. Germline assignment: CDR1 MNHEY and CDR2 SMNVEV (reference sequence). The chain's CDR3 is CASRQGPVHNEQFF.

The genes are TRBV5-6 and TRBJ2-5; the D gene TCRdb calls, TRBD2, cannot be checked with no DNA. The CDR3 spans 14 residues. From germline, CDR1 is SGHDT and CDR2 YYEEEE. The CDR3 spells CASSPGASGETQYF.

CDR3 amino acids: CASSLEDSLAKNIQYF. The chain has TRBV5-1 and TRBJ2-4. CDR1 is SGHRS and CDR2 is YFSETQ in the germline V gene. CDR3 length: 16 residues.

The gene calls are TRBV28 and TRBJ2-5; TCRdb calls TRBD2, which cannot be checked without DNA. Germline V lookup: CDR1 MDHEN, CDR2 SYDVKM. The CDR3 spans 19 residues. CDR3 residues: CASSLWDRAVPDAGETQYF.

CDR3: CSADGREETQYF. J is TRBJ2-1 and V is TRBV20-1; TCRdb picks TRBD1, but there is no DNA to check that call. Germline CDR1 DFQATT, CDR2 SNEGSKA (reference sequence). The CDR3 contains 12 residues.

This CDR3 reads CSAPMGGGGNEQYF. The gene calls are TRBV20-1 and TRBJ2-7; TCRdb reports TRBD2, a call that lacks DNA to check it against. This CDR3 region has 14 residues. Germline assignment: CDR1 DFQATT and CDR2 SNEGSKA (reference sequence).

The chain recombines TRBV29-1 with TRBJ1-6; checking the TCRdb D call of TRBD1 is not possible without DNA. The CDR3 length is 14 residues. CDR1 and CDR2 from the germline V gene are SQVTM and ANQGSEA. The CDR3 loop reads CSVQEEGGNSPLHF.

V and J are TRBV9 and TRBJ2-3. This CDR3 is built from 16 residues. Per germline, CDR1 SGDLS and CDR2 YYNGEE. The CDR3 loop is CASSASGASSTDTQYF. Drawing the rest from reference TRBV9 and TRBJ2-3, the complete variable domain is DSGVTQTPKHLITATGQRVTLRCSPRSGDLSVYWYQQSLDQGLQFLIQYYNGEERAKGNILERFSAQQFPDLHSELNLSSLELGDSALYFCASSASGASSTDTQYFGPGTRLTVL.

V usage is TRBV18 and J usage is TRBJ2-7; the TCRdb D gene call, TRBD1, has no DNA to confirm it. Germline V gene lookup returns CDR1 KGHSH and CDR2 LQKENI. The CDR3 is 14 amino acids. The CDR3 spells CASSVPGQPYEQYF. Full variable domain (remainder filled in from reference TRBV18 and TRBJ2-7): NAGVMQNPRHLVRRRGQEARLRCSPMKGHSHVYWYRQLPEEGLKFMVYLQKENIIDESGMPKERFSAEFPKEGPSILRIQQVVRGDSAAYFCASSVPGQPYEQYFGPGTRLTVT.

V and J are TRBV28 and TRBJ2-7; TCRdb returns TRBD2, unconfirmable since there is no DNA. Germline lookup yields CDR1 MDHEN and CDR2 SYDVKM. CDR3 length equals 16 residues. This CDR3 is CASSFGVAGSSYEQYF.

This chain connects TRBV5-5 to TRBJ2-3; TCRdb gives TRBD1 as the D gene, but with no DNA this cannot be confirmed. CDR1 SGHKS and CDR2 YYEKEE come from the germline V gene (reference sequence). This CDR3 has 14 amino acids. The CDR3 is CASSSGQGADTQYF. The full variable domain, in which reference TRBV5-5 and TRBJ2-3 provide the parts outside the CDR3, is DAGVTQSPTHLIKTRGQQVTLRCSPISGHKSVSWYQQVLGQGPQFIFQYYEKEERGRGNFPDRFSARQFPNYSSELNVNALLLGDSALYLCASSSGQGADTQYFGPGTRLTVL.

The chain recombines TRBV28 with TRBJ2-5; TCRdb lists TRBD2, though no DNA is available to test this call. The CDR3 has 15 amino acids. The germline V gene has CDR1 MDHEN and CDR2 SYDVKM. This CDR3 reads CASSPGTSRQETQYF.

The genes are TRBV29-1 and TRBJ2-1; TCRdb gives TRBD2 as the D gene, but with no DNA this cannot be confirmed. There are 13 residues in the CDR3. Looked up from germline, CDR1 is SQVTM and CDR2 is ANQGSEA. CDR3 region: CSMRLADYNEQFF.

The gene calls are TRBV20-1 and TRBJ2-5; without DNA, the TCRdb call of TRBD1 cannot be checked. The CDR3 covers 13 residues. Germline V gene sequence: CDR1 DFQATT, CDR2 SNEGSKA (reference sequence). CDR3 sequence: CSALGTGEETQYF.

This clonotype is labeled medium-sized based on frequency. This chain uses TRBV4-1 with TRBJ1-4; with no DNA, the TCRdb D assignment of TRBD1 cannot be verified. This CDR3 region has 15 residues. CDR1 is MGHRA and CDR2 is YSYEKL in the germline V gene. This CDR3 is CASSQAGQGREKLFF.

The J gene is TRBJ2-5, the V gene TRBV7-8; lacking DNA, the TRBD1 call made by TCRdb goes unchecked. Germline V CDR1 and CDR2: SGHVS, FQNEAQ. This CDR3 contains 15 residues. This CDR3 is CASRTDGTEGETQYF.

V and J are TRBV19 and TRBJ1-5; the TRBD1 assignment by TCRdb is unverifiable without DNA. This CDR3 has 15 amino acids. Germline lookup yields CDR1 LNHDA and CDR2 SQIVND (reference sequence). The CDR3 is CASSPGQFLNQPQHF.

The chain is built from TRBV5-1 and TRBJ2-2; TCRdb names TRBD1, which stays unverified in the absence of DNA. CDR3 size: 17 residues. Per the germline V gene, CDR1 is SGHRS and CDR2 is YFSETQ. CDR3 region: CASTQLPGLGNTGELFF.

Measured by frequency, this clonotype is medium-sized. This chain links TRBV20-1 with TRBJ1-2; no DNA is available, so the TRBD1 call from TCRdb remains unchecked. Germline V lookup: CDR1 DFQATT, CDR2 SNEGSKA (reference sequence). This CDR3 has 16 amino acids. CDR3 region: CSARDLTRGVGYGYTF.